This TCR beta chain is drawn from a study of shared clonotypes between healthy human individuals. Study-level results: Across a handful of donors, naive CD4 shared 5% to 5.5%, naive CD8 about 3.2%, memory CD4 roughly 2.3%, memory CD8 0.4% to 0.5%. Naive subsets typically showed greater estimated richness than memory subsets.

Worth noting for this clone: What it recognizes is unknown.

Donors had no recently reported acute infections or vaccinations and were HIV-negative. Clones were sequenced by immunoSEQ multiplex PCR, and TCRdb holds only the in-frame ones, with some missing. The table records some 500,000 clones, 95% to 97% of them present only once. The germline CDR1 and CDR2 sequences are MNHNS and SASEGT. There are 17 residues in the CDR3. Losses at the gene ends were 3 bases for V and 3 bases for J; bases not matched to a gene: 10. The V and J genes are TRBV6-1 and TRBJ2-4; 8 nucleotides align to TRBD1. This clonotype originated in a woman in her 30s in good health. The material sequenced was naive CD4+ T cells sorted from blood. Subset meaning: CD45RA+ positively selected. CDR3 sequence: CASSDRTGFSGKNIQYF. DNA of the CDR3: TGTGCCAGCAGTGACCGGACAGGGTTTTCGGGCAAAAACATTCAGTACTTC.